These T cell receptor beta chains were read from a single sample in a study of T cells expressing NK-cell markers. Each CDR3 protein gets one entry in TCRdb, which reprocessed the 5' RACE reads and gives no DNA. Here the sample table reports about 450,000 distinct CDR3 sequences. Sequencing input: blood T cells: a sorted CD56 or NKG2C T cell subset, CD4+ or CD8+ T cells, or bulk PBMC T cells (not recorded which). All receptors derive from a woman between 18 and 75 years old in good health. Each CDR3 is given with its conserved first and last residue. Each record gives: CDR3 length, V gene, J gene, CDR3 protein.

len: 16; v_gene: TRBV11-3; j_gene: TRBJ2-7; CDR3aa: CASPPQLGGPSYEQYF
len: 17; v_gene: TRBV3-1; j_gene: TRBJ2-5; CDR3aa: CASSPYPSNRAWETQYF
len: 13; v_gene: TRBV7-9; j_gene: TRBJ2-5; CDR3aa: CASSLVQKVTQYF
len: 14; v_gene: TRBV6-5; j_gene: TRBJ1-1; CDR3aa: CASSYTAGAIEAFF
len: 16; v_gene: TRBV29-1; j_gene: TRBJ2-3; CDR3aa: CSVGGTGLHHTDTQYF
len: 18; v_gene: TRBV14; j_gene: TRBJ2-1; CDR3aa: CASSQDRQLAGGLNEQFF
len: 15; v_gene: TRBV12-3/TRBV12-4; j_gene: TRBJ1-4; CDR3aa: CASTLGGGYNEKLFF
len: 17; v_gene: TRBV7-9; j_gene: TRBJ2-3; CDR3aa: CASSPWTSGRSTDTQYF
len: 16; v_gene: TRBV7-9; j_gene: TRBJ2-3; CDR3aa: CASSSSTSVGSDTQYF
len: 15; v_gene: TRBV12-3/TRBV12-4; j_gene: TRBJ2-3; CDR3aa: CASKPGQGSRDTQYF